Listed here are 16 T cell receptor beta chains from one sample, sequenced in a study of vaccination and CD4 T cells after COVID-19. Treatment here: 10-day PBMC culture with coronavirus spike peptide pools or control peptides (ViraFEST assay). Sequenced with the Oncomine TCR Beta short-read assay was DNA taken from cultured CD4+ T cells. Each CDR3 protein gets one entry after TCRdb re-called the PCR reads with MiXCR. Of over 8,000 distinct CDR3 sequences detected, less than 75% appear once; the ten largest clones hold roughly 25%. These receptors' antigens are unknown. Sequencing was done on a sample of CD4+ T cells from blood, cultured in vitro. These receptors came from a human donor who had recovered from COVID-19.

This clonotype occurred a few times. An end of the junction differs from the germline gene, which may be a read error. The rearrangement uses TRBV7-7 and TRBJ2-2; D gene unclear. Germline V gene lookup returns CDR1 SSHAT and CDR2 FNYEAQ (reference sequence). The CDR3 is 15 residues long. CDR3 sequence (DNA): TGTGCTAGCAGCCCGTCATCCAGTGGGGCCGGGGAGCTGTTTTTT. It is translated as CASSPSSSGAGELFF.

This clonotype was found a few times. The chain carries TRBV7-9 and TRBJ1-2; D might be TRBD1 (6 bases). Trimming cost V 5 bases and J 7 bases, with 11 bases left between them. CDR3 size: 12 residues. CDR1 is SEHNR and CDR2 is FQNEAQ in the germline V gene (reference sequence). The CDR3 nucleotides are TGTGCCAGCAGCACCGGACAGTTTGGCTACACCTTC. Translating gives CASSTGQFGYTF. Complete variable domain (other parts from reference TRBV7-9 and TRBJ1-2): DTGVSQNPRHKITKRGQNVTFRCDPISEHNRLYWYRQTLGQGPEFLTYFQNEAQLEKSRLLSDRFSAERPKGSFSTLEIQRTEQGDSAMYLCASSTGQFGYTFGSGTRLTVV.

This chain uses TRBV20-1 with TRBJ2-7; D gene uncertain. V was pared by 6 bases and J by 4 bases, with 10 bases between. CDR1 is DFQATT and CDR2 is SNEGSKA in the germline V gene (reference sequence). The CDR3 is 11 residues long. CDR3 region: CSAQDKYEQYF. The CDR3 nucleotides read TGCAGTGCGCAAGACAAGTACGAGCAGTACTTC.

The chain couples TRBV27 to TRBJ1-6; D unclear. Germline V gives CDR1 MNHEY, CDR2 SMNVEV (reference sequence). The CDR3 has 16 residues. The ends were cut back, 3 bases at V and 6 bases at J, with 15 bases in the middle. CDR3 protein: CASSFLVNAVNSPLHF. CDR3 nucleotides: TGTGCCAGCAGTTTCCTTGTGAACGCGGTTAATTCACCCCTCCACTTT.

V is TRBV19 and J is TRBJ2-1, with TRBD2 identical over 11 bases. This CDR3 contains 15 residues. Germline values: CDR1 LNHDA, CDR2 SQIVND (reference sequence). The J segment lost 3 bases and the V segment lost 5 bases, leaving 3 bases of the junction unmatched. The CDR3 nucleotides read TGTGCCAGTAGTGTACTAGCGGGAGTCTACAATGAGCAGTTCTTC. Amino acid sequence: CASSVLAGVYNEQFF. Drawing the rest from reference TRBV19 and TRBJ2-1, the complete variable domain is DGGITQSPKYLFRKEGQNVTLSCEQNLNHDAMYWYRQDPGQGLRLIYYSQIVNDFQKGDIAEGYSVSREKKESFPLTVTSAQKNPTAFYLCASSVLAGVYNEQFFGPGTRLTVL.

The V gene is TRBV19, the J gene TRBJ2-7, with D possibly being TRBD2 (5 bases). Germline-derived CDR1 and CDR2 are LNHDA and SQIVND (reference sequence). The V and J ends lost 4 bases and 7 bases respectively, with 17 bases between them. There are 14 residues in the CDR3. The CDR3 region is CASSKEDVLGEQYF. The CDR3 DNA follows: TGTGCCAGTAGTAAGGAGGACGTCCTGGGGGAGCAGTACTTC.

The chain couples TRBV12-3 or TRBV12-4 to TRBJ1-5; no clear D gene. This CDR3 is built from 13 residues. Trimming removed 2 bases at V and 9 bases at J, with 11 bases between. CDR3 residues: CASSLTREGPQHF. Written as DNA, the CDR3 is TGTGCCAGCAGTTTAACTCGGGAGGGGCCCCAGCATTTT.

The DNA of the CDR3 is TGTGCCAGCAGTGCATCGACCCGGGGGCGGCCGATTGCAACTAATGAAAAACTGTTTTTT. Amino acids: CASSASTRGRPIATNEKLFF. This chain links TRBV6-1 with TRBJ1-4, with a weak D call TRBD1 (6 bases). V shed 4 bases and J shed 0 bases, with 24 bases lying between them. This CDR3 is 20 amino acids long. CDR1 is MNHNS and CDR2 is SASEGT in the germline V gene.

The chain is built from TRBV7-3 and TRBJ1-2, with 7 bases aligning to TRBD1. J was trimmed by 6 bases and V by 0 bases; bases with no gene match: 7. Germline V gives CDR1 SGHTA, CDR2 FQGTGA. CDR3 length: 15 residues. The CDR3 coding sequence is TGTGCCAGCAGCTTAACTCCGGGACAGATCCATGGCTACACCTTC. It translates to CASSLTPGQIHGYTF.

The chain carries TRBV5-4 and TRBJ2-5; D ambiguous. The CDR3 consists of 14 residues. V lost 1 base and J lost 1, with 8 bases in between. Looked up from germline, CDR1 is SGHNT and CDR2 is YYREEE (reference sequence). The CDR3 nucleotides read TGTGCCAGCAGCTTGTCGCGAAGCCAAGAGACCCAGTACTTC. This gives the protein CASSLSRSQETQYF.

V is TRBV28 and J is TRBJ1-2; maybe TRBD1 (5 bases). Germline assignment: CDR1 MDHEN and CDR2 SYDVKM. With 5 bases removed from V and 4 bases from J, the gap between germline ends came to 17 bases. The CDR3 is 15 amino acids. CDR3 sequence (DNA): TGTGCCAGCAGTCCCCCCGGGGCAGGGATCTATGGCTACACCTTC. It codes for CASSPPGAGIYGYTF.

The V gene is TRBV10-3, the J gene TRBJ2-3; the D gene is possibly TRBD1 (5 bases). Germline values: CDR1 ENHRY, CDR2 SYGVKD. CDR3 length equals 13 residues. The germline V and J ends were trimmed by 4 bases and 4 bases, with 9 bases remaining between them. For the CDR3, the DNA is TGTGCCATCAGTGTGCAGGGTGCAGATACGCAGTATTTT. Encoded protein: CAISVQGADTQYF.

This chain uses TRBV24-1 with TRBJ1-1, with TRBD1 identical over 7 bases. Trimming removed 5 bases from V and 5 bases from J; junction bases left unmatched: 10. The CDR3 covers 15 residues. Looked up from germline, CDR1 is KGHDR and CDR2 is SFDVKD. Written as DNA, the CDR3 is TGTGCCACCAGTGCCGCTTCGACAGGGAGGACTGAAGCTTTCTTT. It encodes CATSAASTGRTEAFF.

The rearrangement links TRBV20-1 to TRBJ2-7; 10 bases are a match to TRBD2. The CDR3 loop spans 15 amino acids. Trimming at V came to 4 bases and at J to 6 bases, leaving 12 bases not matched to a gene. Germline values: CDR1 DFQATT, CDR2 SNEGSKA (reference sequence). The CDR3 sequence: CSANERGGRPLEQYF. DNA for the CDR3: TGCAGTGCTAATGAGCGGGGGGGCCGTCCTCTCGAGCAGTACTTC.

This chain uses TRBV27 with TRBJ2-7; D is uncertain. This CDR3 has 13 amino acids. Trimming shortened V by 3 bases and J by 6 bases, and 12 bases separated the two germline ends. CDR1 is MNHEY and CDR2 is SMNVEV in the germline V gene (reference sequence). For the CDR3, the DNA is TGTGCCAGCAGTTTTGCGGCTAGAGGCGAGCAGTACTTC. It yields the protein CASSFAARGEQYF.

The chain combines TRBV28 with TRBJ1-5, with TRBD1 identical over 7 bases. Germline values: CDR1 MDHEN, CDR2 SYDVKM. The CDR3 totals 16 residues. V lost 5 bases, J lost 7 bases, and 14 bases stayed unmatched. CDR3 sequence: CASSPLFGGGSQPQHF. In nucleotides, the CDR3 is TGTGCCAGCAGTCCCCTCTTTGGAGGGGGCAGCCAGCCCCAGCATTTT. Using reference TRBV28 and TRBJ1-5 for the parts outside the CDR3, the full variable domain is DVKVTQSSRYLVKRTGEKVFLECVQDMDHENMFWYRQDPGLGLRLIYFSYDVKMKEKGDIPEGYSVSREKKERFSLILESASTNQTSMYLCASSPLFGGGSQPQHFGDGTRLSIL.